These T cell receptor beta chains were read from a single sample in a study of blood T cells in healthy people across ages. From the 5' RACE reads, TCRdb called clonotypes with MiXCR, one entry per CDR3 protein. The sample contains 1.5 million to 2 million distinct CDR3 sequences, roughly 52% of which appear only once. What was sequenced was blood. The receptors originated from a woman aged 40-49 years in good health. Both conserved end residues are part of each CDR3. Each record gives: J gene, clone size, V gene, D gene, CDR3 DNA, CDR3 protein. A D gene is named only where the DNA matches it firmly. Clone size, where shown, is once, few, many, or a class for clones that have expanded.

J gene: TRBJ2-3; clone size: .; V gene: TRBV9; D gene: TRBD1; CDR3 DNA: TGTGCCAGCAGCGTAAAACCGGGACAGGGGTTCGTGATAGATACGCAGTATTTT; CDR3 protein: CASSVKPGQGFVIDTQYF
J gene: TRBJ1-2; clone size: .; V gene: TRBV6-5; D gene: .; CDR3 DNA: TGTGCCAGCAGTTACTCTCCACAGGGCGGGGGCTACACCTTC; CDR3 protein: CASSYSPQGGGYTF
J gene: TRBJ2-3; clone size: .; V gene: TRBV6-1; D gene: .; CDR3 DNA: TGTGCCAGCAGAAGATATTGGGCTAGTCAGGGAGATACGCAGTATTTT; CDR3 protein: CASRRYWASQGDTQYF
J gene: TRBJ2-1; clone size: .; V gene: TRBV20-1; D gene: .; CDR3 DNA: TGCAGTGCTAGGGACAGCTCCTTACGCTCCTACAATGAGCAGTTCTTC; CDR3 protein: CSARDSSLRSYNEQFF
J gene: TRBJ2-7; clone size: .; V gene: TRBV29-1; D gene: .; CDR3 DNA: TGCAGCGTTGAGGAGGACAGCAGCTCCTACGAGCAGTACTTC; CDR3 protein: CSVEEDSSSYEQYF
J gene: TRBJ1-2; clone size: .; V gene: TRBV28; D gene: TRBD1; CDR3 DNA: TGTGCCAGCACGGACAGGGCTAACTATGGCTACACCTTC; CDR3 protein: CASTDRANYGYTF
J gene: TRBJ2-2; clone size: once; V gene: TRBV5-1; D gene: .; CDR3 DNA: TGCGCCAGCAGCTTGGACAGCCTTACCGGGGAGCTGTTTTTT; CDR3 protein: CASSLDSLTGELFF
J gene: TRBJ2-1; clone size: few; V gene: TRBV12-3/TRBV12-4; D gene: TRBD2; CDR3 DNA: TGTGCCAGCAGTACTAGCGGGGGGGTCTCCTACAATGAGCAGTTCTTC; CDR3 protein: CASSTSGGVSYNEQFF
J gene: TRBJ2-6; clone size: few; V gene: TRBV6-5; D gene: .; CDR3 DNA: TGTGCCAGCAGTTACAAGGTCTCTGGGGCCAACGTCCTGACTTTC; CDR3 protein: CASSYKVSGANVLTF
J gene: TRBJ2-3; clone size: .; V gene: TRBV7-6; D gene: TRBD1; CDR3 DNA: TGTGCCAGCAGCTTATCTGCCCGGGACAGGGGCCTTTTGGATACGCAGTATTTT; CDR3 protein: CASSLSARDRGLLDTQYF
J gene: TRBJ2-5; clone size: .; V gene: TRBV27; D gene: .; CDR3 DNA: TGTGCCAGCAGTTCCCCGGGCAGGGTGGCAGGGACCCAGTACTTC; CDR3 protein: CASSSPGRVAGTQYF
J gene: TRBJ2-3; clone size: .; V gene: TRBV6-1; D gene: TRBD2; CDR3 DNA: TGTGCCAGCAGTGAACATGGCGGGGGATTAGCAGATACGCAGTATTTT; CDR3 protein: CASSEHGGGLADTQYF
J gene: TRBJ2-3; clone size: .; V gene: TRBV2; D gene: TRBD2; CDR3 DNA: TGTGCCAGCAGTGGCCGGGGACTAGGGGCCTCCACAGATACGCAGTATTTT; CDR3 protein: CASSGRGLGASTDTQYF
J gene: TRBJ1-2; clone size: .; V gene: TRBV9; D gene: TRBD1; CDR3 DNA: TGTGCCAGCAGCGTAGGCTCGGACAGGTCTGGCTACACCTTC; CDR3 protein: CASSVGSDRSGYTF
J gene: TRBJ2-3; clone size: few; V gene: TRBV7-3; D gene: .; CDR3 DNA: TGTGCCAGCAGCTCAAGGGGGGGGGCCTCTACGATCACAGATACGCAGTATTTT; CDR3 protein: CASSSRGGASTITDTQYF
J gene: TRBJ2-5; clone size: .; V gene: TRBV6-6; D gene: TRBD2; CDR3 DNA: TGTGCCAGCAGCCCCAGGAGTAAGCGGGGGCGGGGAGAGACCCAGTACTTC; CDR3 protein: CASSPRSKRGRGETQYF
J gene: TRBJ2-5; clone size: .; V gene: TRBV27; D gene: .; CDR3 DNA: TGTGCCAGCAGTTTATTGTCCGGGGAAGGGGAGACCCAGTACTTC; CDR3 protein: CASSLLSGEGETQYF
J gene: TRBJ2-7; clone size: .; V gene: TRBV24-1; D gene: TRBD1; CDR3 DNA: TGTGCCACCAGCGGACAGGGGGCTGAAAATGAGCAGTACTTC; CDR3 protein: CATSGQGAENEQYF
J gene: TRBJ2-5; clone size: once; V gene: TRBV27; D gene: TRBD2; CDR3 DNA: TGTGCCAGCAGTCTTAGCGCCCAATACGGGGGGACGCGAGAGACCCAGTACTTC; CDR3 protein: CASSLSAQYGGTRETQYF
J gene: TRBJ1-2; clone size: .; V gene: TRBV7-2; D gene: TRBD1; CDR3 DNA: TGTGCCAGTAGTACGGACCGACGGGCAGGGGGATCCTATGGCTACACCTTC; CDR3 protein: CASSTDRRAGGSYGYTF
J gene: TRBJ1-2; clone size: once; V gene: TRBV7-2; D gene: .; CDR3 DNA: TGTGCCAGCAGCTTAGTAACCCGTTACACCTTC; CDR3 protein: CASSLVTRYTF
J gene: TRBJ2-3; clone size: few; V gene: TRBV2; D gene: TRBD1; CDR3 DNA: TGTGCCAGCAGGGGACAGGTTCTGGCAGATACGCAGTATTTT; CDR3 protein: CASRGQVLADTQYF
J gene: TRBJ2-5; clone size: .; V gene: TRBV7-9; D gene: TRBD1; CDR3 DNA: TGTGCCAGCAGCTTCGCCGGGACAGTGGAAACCCAGTACTTC; CDR3 protein: CASSFAGTVETQYF
J gene: TRBJ2-3; clone size: .; V gene: TRBV5-1; D gene: .; CDR3 DNA: TGCGCCAGCAATATGCCAGGTGGGCTAGAGGGAGATACGCAGTATTTT; CDR3 protein: CASNMPGGLEGDTQYF
J gene: TRBJ2-5; clone size: .; V gene: TRBV12-3/TRBV12-4; D gene: TRBD1; CDR3 DNA: TGTGCCAGCAGTTTAATCCCGGGACAGCCAACCCAGTACTTC; CDR3 protein: CASSLIPGQPTQYF
J gene: TRBJ2-1; clone size: few; V gene: TRBV2; D gene: .; CDR3 DNA: TGTGCCAGCAGAGAGTTGACGGACCCACGGTGGTACAATGAGCAGTTCTTC; CDR3 protein: CASRELTDPRWYNEQFF
J gene: TRBJ2-7; clone size: few; V gene: TRBV4-2; D gene: TRBD1; CDR3 DNA: TGTGCCAGCAGCCATTCTCCCTCGGGACAGGGCTACGAGCAGTACTTC; CDR3 protein: CASSHSPSGQGYEQYF
J gene: TRBJ2-6; clone size: .; V gene: TRBV15; D gene: TRBD1; CDR3 DNA: TGTGCCACCAGCAGGAAACCGACAGGGTTTGGGGCCAACGTCCTGACTTTC; CDR3 protein: CATSRKPTGFGANVLTF
J gene: TRBJ2-1; clone size: .; V gene: TRBV5-1; D gene: TRBD1; CDR3 DNA: TGCGCCAGCACTCCGGGACAGGGGTACAATGAGCAGTTCTTC; CDR3 protein: CASTPGQGYNEQFF
J gene: TRBJ1-1; clone size: few; V gene: TRBV4-2; D gene: .; CDR3 DNA: TGTGCCAGCAGCCAAGAGCTCGTAGGCATTGAAGCTTTCTTT; CDR3 protein: CASSQELVGIEAFF
J gene: TRBJ2-7; clone size: few; V gene: TRBV29-1; D gene: .; CDR3 DNA: TGCAGCGTTGGACCCCCGGGGTTCTACGAGCAGTACTTC; CDR3 protein: CSVGPPGFYEQYF
J gene: TRBJ2-3; clone size: .; V gene: TRBV4-3; D gene: .; CDR3 DNA: TGCGCCAGCAGCCAAGGGCCCAGGACGGGTGGCACAGATACGCAGTATTTT; CDR3 protein: CASSQGPRTGGTDTQYF
J gene: TRBJ2-4; clone size: few; V gene: TRBV20-1; D gene: .; CDR3 DNA: TGCAGCGGGAGTCGGGACATTCAGTACTTC; CDR3 protein: CSGSRDIQYF
J gene: TRBJ2-5; clone size: .; V gene: TRBV28; D gene: .; CDR3 DNA: TGTGCCAGCAGTTTTGGCGGCAGAGTTTCGGAGACCCAGTACTTC; CDR3 protein: CASSFGGRVSETQYF
J gene: TRBJ2-1; clone size: .; V gene: TRBV5-1; D gene: .; CDR3 DNA: TGCGCCAGCAGCTTTATCCCCTCCAGGGATTGGGAGTTCTTC; CDR3 protein: CASSFIPSRDWEFF
J gene: TRBJ2-5; clone size: .; V gene: TRBV5-1; D gene: TRBD1; CDR3 DNA: TGCGCCAGCAGCTTGACCGGACAGGGGGCCGGAGAGACCCAGTACTTC; CDR3 protein: CASSLTGQGAGETQYF
J gene: TRBJ2-5; clone size: few; V gene: TRBV20-1; D gene: TRBD2; CDR3 DNA: TGCAGTGCTCAGGGACTAGATGAGACCCAGTACTTC; CDR3 protein: CSAQGLDETQYF
J gene: TRBJ1-2; clone size: few; V gene: TRBV20-1; D gene: .; CDR3 DNA: TGCAGTGCTAGAGATAGGGCAGAAATTCTCTATGGCTACACCTTC; CDR3 protein: CSARDRAEILYGYTF
J gene: TRBJ2-3; clone size: .; V gene: TRBV29-1; D gene: TRBD2; CDR3 DNA: TGCAGCGTAGCGGGGGAGGCCACAGATACGCAGTATTTT; CDR3 protein: CSVAGEATDTQYF
J gene: TRBJ2-5; clone size: .; V gene: TRBV20-1; D gene: TRBD1; CDR3 DNA: TGCAGTGCTTCGAACCCCGGACAGGGGGTTCAAGAGACCCAGTACTTC; CDR3 protein: CSASNPGQGVQETQYF
J gene: TRBJ1-6; clone size: once; V gene: TRBV27; D gene: .; CDR3 DNA: TGTGCCAGCAGCGCCACAAGAAATTCACCCCTCCACTTT; CDR3 protein: CASSATRNSPLHF
J gene: TRBJ1-5; clone size: few; V gene: TRBV28; D gene: .; CDR3 DNA: TGTGCCAGCAGACACCCCGGGGATGGCAATCAGCCCCAGCATTTT; CDR3 protein: CASRHPGDGNQPQHF
J gene: TRBJ2-5; clone size: .; V gene: TRBV28; D gene: TRBD2; CDR3 DNA: TGTGCCAGCAGTTCATCCCTCGGGAGACTGACTAGCGGGGGTTGGGAGACCCAGTACTTC; CDR3 protein: CASSSSLGRLTSGGWETQYF
J gene: TRBJ2-7; clone size: .; V gene: TRBV6-2/TRBV6-3; D gene: .; CDR3 DNA: TGTGCCAGCAGCTACCGCGGGACAGACTACGAGCAGTACTTC; CDR3 protein: CASSYRGTDYEQYF
J gene: TRBJ2-4; clone size: few; V gene: TRBV20-1; D gene: .; CDR3 DNA: TGCAGTGCCCAACCAGACAGAAACATTCAGTACTTC; CDR3 protein: CSAQPDRNIQYF
J gene: TRBJ2-1; clone size: few; V gene: TRBV15; D gene: .; CDR3 DNA: TGTGCCACCAGCAGAGGTGCAGGGGTTAACGATGAGCAGTTCTTC; CDR3 protein: CATSRGAGVNDEQFF
J gene: TRBJ2-7; clone size: few; V gene: TRBV7-8; D gene: TRBD2; CDR3 DNA: TGTGCCAGCAGCCCCCTAAGGGGACTAGCCTACGAGCAGTACTTC; CDR3 protein: CASSPLRGLAYEQYF
J gene: TRBJ2-7; clone size: .; V gene: TRBV29-1; D gene: .; CDR3 DNA: TGCAGCGGCGGGGACGGGTTGGGCGAGCAGTACTTC; CDR3 protein: CSGGDGLGEQYF
J gene: TRBJ2-3; clone size: .; V gene: TRBV5-1; D gene: .; CDR3 DNA: TGCGCCAGCAGCCCCGGGGGGCTCTCAGATACGCAGTATTTT; CDR3 protein: CASSPGGLSDTQYF
J gene: TRBJ2-1; clone size: many; V gene: TRBV18; D gene: .; CDR3 DNA: TGTGCCAGCTCACCGGGAGGGGGCTATGAGCAGTTCTTC; CDR3 protein: CASSPGGGYEQFF
J gene: TRBJ2-6; clone size: .; V gene: TRBV5-1; D gene: .; CDR3 DNA: TGCGCCAGCAGCCAACTAAGCTCTGGGGCCAACGTCCTGACTTTC; CDR3 protein: CASSQLSSGANVLTF
J gene: TRBJ1-1; clone size: .; V gene: TRBV4-2; D gene: TRBD1; CDR3 DNA: TGTGCCAGCAGCCCCCACGACAGGGGGCCCACTGAAGCTTTCTTT; CDR3 protein: CASSPHDRGPTEAFF
J gene: TRBJ2-3; clone size: .; V gene: TRBV20-1; D gene: TRBD2; CDR3 DNA: TGCAGTGCTAGAGTGCGGGGGAGTCACACAGATACGCAGTATTTT; CDR3 protein: CSARVRGSHTDTQYF
J gene: TRBJ1-5; clone size: few; V gene: TRBV29-1; D gene: .; CDR3 DNA: TGCAGAGAAGGAAGGCTTACAGGTCAGCCCCAGCATTTT; CDR3 protein: CREGRLTGQPQHF
J gene: TRBJ1-2; clone size: .; V gene: TRBV20-1; D gene: TRBD1; CDR3 DNA: TGCAGTGCTGGATACCTCAGGGGGGATGGCTACACCTTC; CDR3 protein: CSAGYLRGDGYTF
J gene: TRBJ2-5; clone size: many; V gene: TRBV7-9; D gene: TRBD2; CDR3 DNA: TGTGCCAGCAGCCCTAGCGGGGGGGCCGAGACCCAGTACTTC; CDR3 protein: CASSPSGGAETQYF
J gene: TRBJ1-2; clone size: .; V gene: TRBV7-2; D gene: .; CDR3 DNA: TGTGCCAGCAGCTCCCTCCGGACAGCAAACTATGGCTACACCTTC; CDR3 protein: CASSSLRTANYGYTF
J gene: TRBJ1-2; clone size: .; V gene: TRBV20-1; D gene: .; CDR3 DNA: TGCAGTGCTGTTACTTTCCGTGGCTACACCTTC; CDR3 protein: CSAVTFRGYTF
J gene: TRBJ2-3; clone size: .; V gene: TRBV7-8; D gene: TRBD2; CDR3 DNA: TGTGCCAGCAGCTTAGGGGGGGGTCCAAGGTTAGATACGCAGTATTTT; CDR3 protein: CASSLGGGPRLDTQYF
J gene: TRBJ2-5; clone size: many; V gene: TRBV5-1; D gene: .; CDR3 DNA: TGTGCCAGCAGTTTTGACAGGGAGACCCAGTACTTC; CDR3 protein: CASSFDRETQYF